Included here is one T cell receptor beta chain sequence, with context. The sample is drawn from a study of blood T cell repertoires in COVID-19. Assay used: immunoSEQ multiplex PCR; TCRdb lists only in-frame clones, some missing. Altogether 450,000 to 500,000 clones are present, 80% to 90% being singletons, with the ten largest covering approximately 2.9%. The germline V gene encodes CDR1 SGHAT and CDR2 FQNNGV. V lost 3 bases and J lost 2, with 19 bases in between. There are 18 residues in the CDR3. The sequenced material came from peripheral blood. The source is a human donor in a cohort sampled during active COVID-19. The chain employs TRBV11-2 and TRBJ2-2; D is ambiguous. Written as DNA, the CDR3 is TGTGCCAGCAGCTTTCCCCACCGTGGTGCGGCCAACACCGGGGAGCTGTTTTTT. This encodes CASSFPHRGAANTGELFF.